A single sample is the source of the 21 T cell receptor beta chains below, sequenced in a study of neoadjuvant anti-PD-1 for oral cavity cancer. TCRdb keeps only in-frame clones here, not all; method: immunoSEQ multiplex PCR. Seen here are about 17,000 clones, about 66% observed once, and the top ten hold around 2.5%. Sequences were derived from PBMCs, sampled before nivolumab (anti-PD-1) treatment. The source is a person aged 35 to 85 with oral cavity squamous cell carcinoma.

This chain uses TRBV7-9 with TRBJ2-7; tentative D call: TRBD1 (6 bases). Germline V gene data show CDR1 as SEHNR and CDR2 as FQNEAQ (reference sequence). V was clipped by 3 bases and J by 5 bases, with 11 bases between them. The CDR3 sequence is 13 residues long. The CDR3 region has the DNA TGTGCCAGCAGCTTGAGGAACAGGGACGAGCAGTACTTC. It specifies CASSLRNRDEQYF.

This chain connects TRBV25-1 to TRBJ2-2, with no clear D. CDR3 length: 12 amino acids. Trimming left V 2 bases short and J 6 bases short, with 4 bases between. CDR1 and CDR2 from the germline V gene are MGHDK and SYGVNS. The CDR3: CASSELAGELFF. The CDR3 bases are TGTGCCAGCAGTGAACTAGCCGGGGAGCTGTTTTTT.

The CDR3 protein is CASSLQRQVNAYEQYF. CDR3 nucleotides: TGCGCCAGCAGCTTGCAAAGACAGGTCAATGCCTACGAGCAGTACTTC. The chain uses TRBV5-1 and TRBJ2-7; D is perhaps TRBD1 (6 bases). CDR3 length: 16 residues. V was shortened by 1 base and J by 2 bases, with 16 bases between the two germline ends. The germline CDR1 and CDR2 sequences are SGHRS and YFSETQ.

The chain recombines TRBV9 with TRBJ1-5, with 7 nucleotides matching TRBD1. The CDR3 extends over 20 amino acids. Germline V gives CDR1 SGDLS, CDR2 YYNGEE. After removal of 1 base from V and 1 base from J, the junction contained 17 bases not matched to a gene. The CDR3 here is CASSVSETGLAIESNQPQHF. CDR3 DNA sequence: TGTGCCAGCAGCGTATCCGAGACAGGGCTCGCTATTGAAAGCAATCAGCCCCAGCATTTT.

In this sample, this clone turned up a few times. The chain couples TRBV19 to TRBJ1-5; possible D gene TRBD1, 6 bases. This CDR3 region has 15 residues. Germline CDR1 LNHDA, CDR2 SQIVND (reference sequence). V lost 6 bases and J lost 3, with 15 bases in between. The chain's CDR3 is CASSTIRDNNQPQHF. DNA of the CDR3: TGTGCCAGTAGCACTATTCGGGACAACAATCAGCCCCAGCATTTT.

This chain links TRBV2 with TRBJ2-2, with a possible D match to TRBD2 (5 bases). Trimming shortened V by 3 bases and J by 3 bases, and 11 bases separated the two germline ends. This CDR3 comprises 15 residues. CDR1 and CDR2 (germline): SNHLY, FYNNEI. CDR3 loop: CASSDVGEDTGELFF. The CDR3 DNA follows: TGTGCCAGCAGTGACGTGGGAGAGGACACCGGGGAGCTGTTTTTT.

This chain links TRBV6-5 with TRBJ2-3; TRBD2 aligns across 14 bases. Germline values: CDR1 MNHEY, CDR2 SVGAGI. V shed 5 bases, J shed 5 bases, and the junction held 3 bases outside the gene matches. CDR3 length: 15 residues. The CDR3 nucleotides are TGTGCCAGCAGTCCAGGGACTAGCGGGGGAGATACGCAGTATTTT. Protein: CASSPGTSGGDTQYF.

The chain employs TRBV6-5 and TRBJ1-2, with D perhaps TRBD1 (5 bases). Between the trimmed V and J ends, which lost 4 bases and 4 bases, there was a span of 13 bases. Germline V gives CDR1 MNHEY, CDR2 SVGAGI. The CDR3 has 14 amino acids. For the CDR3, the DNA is TGTGCCAGCAGTTCCCCCTGGGGGACCTATGGCTACACCTTC. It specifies CASSSPWGTYGYTF.

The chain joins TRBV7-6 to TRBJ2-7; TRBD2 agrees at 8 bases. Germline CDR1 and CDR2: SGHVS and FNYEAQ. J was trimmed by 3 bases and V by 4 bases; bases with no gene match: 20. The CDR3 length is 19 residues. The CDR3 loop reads CASSSQLAGYGLGSYEQYF. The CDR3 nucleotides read TGTGCCAGCAGCTCACAGCTAGCGGGCTACGGGCTGGGGAGCTACGAGCAGTACTTC.

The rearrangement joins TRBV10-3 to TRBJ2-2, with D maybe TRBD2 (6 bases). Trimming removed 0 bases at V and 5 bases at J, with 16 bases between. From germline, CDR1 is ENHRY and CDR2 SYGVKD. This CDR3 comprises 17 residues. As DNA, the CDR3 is TGTGCCATCAGTGAGTCACTAGCTTCTCTGGGGACCGGGGAGCTGTTTTTT. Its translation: CAISESLASLGTGELFF.

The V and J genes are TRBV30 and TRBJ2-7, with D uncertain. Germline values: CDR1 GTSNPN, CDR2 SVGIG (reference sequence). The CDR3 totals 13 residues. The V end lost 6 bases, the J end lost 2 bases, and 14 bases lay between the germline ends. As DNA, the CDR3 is TGTGCCTGTCAGGACGCCGCAGCCTACGAGCAGTACTTC. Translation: CACQDAAAYEQYF.

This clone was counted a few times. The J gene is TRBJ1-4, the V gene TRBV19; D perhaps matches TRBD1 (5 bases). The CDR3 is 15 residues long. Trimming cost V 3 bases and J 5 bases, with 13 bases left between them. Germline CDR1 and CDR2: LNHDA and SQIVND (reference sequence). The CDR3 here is CASSIQNRPNEKLFF. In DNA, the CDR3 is TGTGCCAGTAGTATCCAAAACAGGCCCAATGAAAAACTGTTTTTT.

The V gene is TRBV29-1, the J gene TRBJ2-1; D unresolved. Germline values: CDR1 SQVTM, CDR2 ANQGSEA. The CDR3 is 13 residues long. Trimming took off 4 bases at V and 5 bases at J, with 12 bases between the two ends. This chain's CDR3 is CSVAGRNNNEQFF. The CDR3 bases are TGCAGCGTTGCTGGCCGTAATAACAATGAGCAGTTCTTC.

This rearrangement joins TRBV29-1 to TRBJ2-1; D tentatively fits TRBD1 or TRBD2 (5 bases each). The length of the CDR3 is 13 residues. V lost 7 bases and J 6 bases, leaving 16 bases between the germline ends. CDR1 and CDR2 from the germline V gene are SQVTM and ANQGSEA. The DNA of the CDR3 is TGCAGCGGCCGGGACCCCCCGGCCAATGAGCAGTTCTTC. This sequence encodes CSGRDPPANEQFF.

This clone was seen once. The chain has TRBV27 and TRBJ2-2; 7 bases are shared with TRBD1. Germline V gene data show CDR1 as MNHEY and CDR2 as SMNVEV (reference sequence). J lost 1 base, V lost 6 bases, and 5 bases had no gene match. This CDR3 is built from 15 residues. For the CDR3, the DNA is TGTGCCAGCAGGTGGACAGGAGAGAACACCGGGGAGCTGTTTTTT. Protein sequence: CASRWTGENTGELFF.

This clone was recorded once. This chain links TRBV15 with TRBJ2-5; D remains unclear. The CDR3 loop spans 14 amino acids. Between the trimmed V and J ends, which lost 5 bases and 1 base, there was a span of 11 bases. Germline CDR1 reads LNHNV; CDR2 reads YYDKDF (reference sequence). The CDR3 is CATSRNGPQETQYF. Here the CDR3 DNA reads TGTGCCACCAGCCGCAATGGGCCCCAAGAGACCCAGTACTTC.

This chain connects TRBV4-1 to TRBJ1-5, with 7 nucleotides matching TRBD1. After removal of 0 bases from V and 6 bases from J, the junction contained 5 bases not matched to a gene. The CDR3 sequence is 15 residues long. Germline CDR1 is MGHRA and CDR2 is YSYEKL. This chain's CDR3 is CASSQEGQGGQPQHF. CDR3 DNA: TGCGCCAGCAGCCAAGAGGGGCAGGGGGGTCAGCCCCAGCATTTT.

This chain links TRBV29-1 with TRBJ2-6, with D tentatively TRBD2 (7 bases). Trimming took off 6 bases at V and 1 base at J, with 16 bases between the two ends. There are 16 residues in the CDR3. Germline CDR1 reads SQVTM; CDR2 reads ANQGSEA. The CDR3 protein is CSVRGGERSGANVLTF. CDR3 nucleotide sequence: TGCAGCGTGCGAGGGGGGGAAAGATCTGGGGCCAACGTCCTGACTTTC.

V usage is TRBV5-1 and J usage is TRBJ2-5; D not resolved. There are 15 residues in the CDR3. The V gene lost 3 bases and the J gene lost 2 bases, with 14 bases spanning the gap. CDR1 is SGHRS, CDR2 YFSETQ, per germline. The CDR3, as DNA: TGCGCCAGCAGCTCCCTGGCCCCTCAACAAGAGACCCAGTACTTC. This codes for CASSSLAPQQETQYF.

This CDR3 reads CASKMGQVYGYTF. In DNA form, the CDR3 reads TGTGCCAGCAAGATGGGACAGGTCTATGGCTACACCTTC. The chain carries TRBV6-5 and TRBJ1-2, with 8 bases aligning to TRBD1. Germline V lookup: CDR1 MNHEY, CDR2 SVGAGI. The CDR3 totals 13 residues. Unmatched junction bases numbered 5, after V lost 7 bases and J lost 4 bases.

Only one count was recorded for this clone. The CDR3: CASSMGFYEQYF. In nucleotides, the CDR3 is TGTGCCAGCTCGATGGGCTTCTACGAGCAGTACTTC. This chain joins TRBV7-9 and TRBJ2-7; D ambiguous. The CDR3 is made up of 12 amino acids. The germline V and J ends were trimmed by 8 bases and 3 bases, with 11 bases remaining between them. Looked up from germline, CDR1 is SEHNR and CDR2 is FQNEAQ (reference sequence).